One T cell receptor beta chain is described in this entry. This entry is derived from a study of blood T cell repertoires in COVID-19. Looking at the study overall: Acute and convalescent COVID-19 samples came from the United States, Italy and Spain. Sample material is recorded as cDNA or gDNA derived from T cells, B-cell-depleted T cells, or PBMCs.

As processed by the authors: The authors estimated nucleated cell counts from reference gene primer amplification. The repertoire was sequenced with immunoSEQ multiplex PCR; TCRdb's copy has only in-frame clones and lacks some. V and J calls and clone size are given by that table; D and trimming were obtained from the DNA. The table includes roughly 140,000 clones, more than 65% detected once. Source material: peripheral blood. The clonotype was recovered from a woman aged 50 to 60 in a cohort sampled during active or convalescent COVID-19.

In DNA, the CDR3 is TGCGCCAGCAGCCAGCAGGGGAAGAGCTCCTACGAGCAGTACTTC. Residues: CASSQQGKSSYEQYF. V gene TRBV4-3 combines with J gene TRBJ2-7, with TRBD1 as a possible D gene (6 bases). Trimming left V 3 bases short and J 0 bases short, with 12 bases between. Germline lookup yields CDR1 LGHNA and CDR2 YSLEER. The CDR3 sequence is 15 residues long.